These 8 T cell receptor beta chains originate from one sample sequenced in a study of OX40 agonist ivuxolimab in advanced cancers. The data were produced by immunoSEQ multiplex PCR, yet TCRdb's version contains in-frame clones alone and is incomplete. The repertoire holds about 76,000 clones, with roughly 85% as singletons. Source: CD4+ or CD8+ T cells sorted from blood, taken in a trial of the OX40 agonist ivuxolimab. Receptor source: an adult with an advanced solid tumor such as melanoma, head and neck, liver or kidney cancer.

The rearrangement uses TRBV7-8 and TRBJ1-2; D call uncertain. This CDR3 has 14 residues. The germline V and J ends were trimmed by 7 bases and 5 bases, with 17 bases remaining between them. Germline CDR1 SGHVS, CDR2 FQNEAQ. CDR3 DNA: TGTGCCAGCACCCCCGATCATAGAAGGTATGGCTACACCTTC. Protein product: CASTPDHRRYGYTF.

The chain carries TRBV4-2 and TRBJ2-3; 9 bases map to TRBD2. The germline V gene has CDR1 LGHNA and CDR2 YNFKEQ. The V segment lost 0 bases and the J segment 5 bases; nucleotides outside the gene matches: 9. This CDR3 comprises 17 residues. The CDR3 loop reads CASSQDKAGGQRDTQYF. The CDR3 coding sequence is TGTGCCAGCAGCCAAGATAAGGCGGGGGGGCAGAGAGATACGCAGTATTTT.

The chain links TRBV5-6 to TRBJ2-1; 7 bases agree with TRBD1. Germline trimming cut 0 bases from V and 0 bases from J; bases unmatched to any gene: 3. Germline CDR1 is SGHDT and CDR2 is YYEEEE. The CDR3 has 16 residues. The CDR3 region is CASSLETGRSYNEQFF. As DNA, the CDR3 is TGTGCCAGCAGCTTGGAGACAGGGCGCTCCTACAATGAGCAGTTCTTC.

The V and J genes are TRBV28 and TRBJ1-1; no clear D. Looked up from germline, CDR1 is MDHEN and CDR2 is SYDVKM. The CDR3 spans 12 residues. Trimming took 2 bases from V and 6 from J, leaving 7 bases between them. CDR3 DNA sequence: TGTGCCAGCAGTTTAGGATACCCTGAAGCTTTCTTT. Amino acids: CASSLGYPEAFF.

Written as DNA, the CDR3 is TGCGCCAGCAGCCAAGAGGAGGCTCAGGGGGCTAACTATGGCTACACCTTC. The encoded protein is CASSQEEAQGANYGYTF. The chain recombines TRBV4-1 with TRBJ1-2; 7 nucleotides line up with TRBD1. The CDR3 runs 17 residues. Germline loops: CDR1 MGHRA, CDR2 YSYEKL. J was trimmed by 0 bases and V by 0 bases; bases with no gene match: 7.

V and J are TRBV19 and TRBJ1-5; perhaps TRBD1 as D (6 bases). CDR1 and CDR2 from the germline V gene are LNHDA and SQIVND (reference sequence). The CDR3 is 12 residues long. V was cut by 4 bases and J by 9 bases, with 10 bases left in between. The CDR3 sequence: CASSTQGTPQHF. CDR3 nucleotides: TGTGCCAGTAGTACCCAGGGGACGCCCCAGCATTTT.

The genes are TRBV15 and TRBJ2-1, with D tentatively TRBD1 (6 bases). The V gene lost 5 bases and the J gene lost 1 base, with 9 bases spanning the gap. Germline V lookup: CDR1 LNHNV, CDR2 YYDKDF (reference sequence). The CDR3 loop spans 14 amino acids. CDR3 DNA: TGTGCCACCAGCGGACAGCTTTCCTACAATGAGCAGTTCTTC. Translation: CATSGQLSYNEQFF.

The chain carries TRBV19 and TRBJ1-2, with no clear D. Germline CDR1 reads LNHDA; CDR2 reads SQIVND (reference sequence). The V end lost 5 bases, the J end lost 4 bases, and 17 bases lay between the germline ends. This CDR3 is built from 15 residues. The DNA for the CDR3 is TGTGCCAGTAGTCTATCCACCCAGGAAATCTATGGCTACACCTTC. It is translated as CASSLSTQEIYGYTF.